This T cell receptor (beta chain) was captured in a study of T-cell reconstitution after alpha-beta-depleted transplantation in children. Germline V gives CDR1 LNHDA, CDR2 SQIVND (reference sequence). Trimming removed 7 bases at V and 0 bases at J, with 12 bases between. The CDR3 has 15 amino acids. Unique molecular identifiers were built into the TCRbeta library. MiXCR was run by TCRdb on the PCR reads, yielding one entry per CDR3 protein. This sample has 200,000 to 250,000 distinct CDR3 sequences, with under 9.5% found just once. The material was PBMCs from the stem cell graft donor, obtained from the stem cell graft. The clonotype originates from a human donor who donated a stem cell graft to a child with acute lymphoblastic leukemia. V and J are TRBV19 and TRBJ2-2; a possible D gene is TRBD2 (7 bases). In DNA form, the CDR3 reads TGTGCCAGTACCGGGGGGACACCGAACACCGGGGAGCTGTTTTTT. This codes for CASTGGTPNTGELFF.